This T cell receptor delta chain was recorded in a study of gamma-delta chains in newborns, infants, children. Study-level information: Microbial exposure reportedly drives polyclonal innate γδ T cell expansion after birth.

A word on this clone: One junction end disagrees with the germline gene, perhaps due to a read error.

TCRdb processed the reads again with the CATT caller. The sample has approximately 12,000 delta-chain clones; around 9% are singletons. Germline assignment: CDR1 GEAIGNYY and CDR2 EKD. The CDR3 runs 15 residues. The sequenced sample was blood. The chain links TRDV2 to TRDJ1; D is undetermined. The sequence derives from a child who was a newborn, infant or young child, either healthy, febrile or measles-vaccinated (not recorded which). This chain's CDR3 is CARDTAAGPRDKLIF. CDR3 bases: TGTGCCCGTGACACCGCTGCGGGGCCTCGCGATAAACTCATCTTT.